A single sample is the source of the 8 T cell receptor beta chains below, sequenced in a study of T cell changes during pregnancy in multiple sclerosis. Clones were read by immunoSEQ multiplex PCR, and TCRdb kept only the in-frame ones, dropping some. In the table there are around 79,000 clones, around 90% of which are singletons. Sequences were derived from CD4+ T cells from peripheral blood mononuclear cells, sampled in the second trimester of pregnancy. All receptors derive from a female donor with multiple sclerosis, enrolled in a pregnancy study.

The chain employs TRBV18 and TRBJ1-1, with 7 bases identical to TRBD1. Germline-derived CDR1 and CDR2 are KGHSH and LQKENI. V lost 3 bases, J lost 3 bases, and 7 bases stayed unmatched. The CDR3 has 15 residues. The chain's CDR3 is CASSPYRGADTEAFF. The CDR3 nucleotides read TGTGCCAGCTCACCCTACAGGGGAGCGGACACTGAAGCTTTCTTT.

The J gene is TRBJ1-3, the V gene TRBV6-6; no firm D call. The CDR3 is 12 amino acids. Deletions cut 5 bases from V and 4 bases from J, with 6 bases between. Germline V lookup: CDR1 MNHNY, CDR2 SVGAGI (reference sequence). The CDR3 coding sequence is TGTGCCAGCAGTACATCCGGAAACACCATATATTTT. This sequence encodes CASSTSGNTIYF.

The rearrangement uses TRBV5-1 and TRBJ2-5; D not resolved. The CDR3 runs to 13 residues. The germline V and J ends were trimmed by 1 base and 5 bases, with 9 bases remaining between them. Germline CDR1 reads SGHRS; CDR2 reads YFSETQ. CDR3 bases: TGCGCCAGCAGCTTGTTCCAGCGTGAGACCCAGTACTTC. This codes for CASSLFQRETQYF.

This clone occurred once. The chain couples TRBV18 to TRBJ1-2, with D possibly matching TRBD1 (6 bases). The V end was cut by 3 bases, the J end by 7 bases, with 15 bases between. The CDR3 totals 14 residues. Germline-derived CDR1 and CDR2 are KGHSH and LQKENI. The CDR3 DNA is TGTGCCAGCTCACCGGTCCAGGGGAGCGGTGGCTACACCTTC. Its protein product is CASSPVQGSGGYTF.

This rearrangement joins TRBV5-8 to TRBJ1-4, with 10 bases that match TRBD1. Germline loops: CDR1 SGHTS, CDR2 YDEGEE. V was pared by 4 bases and J by 8 bases, with 8 bases of the junction left unmatched. This CDR3 is 15 amino acids long. The CDR3 region is CASSRTGTGVEKLFF. The DNA of the CDR3 is TGTGCCAGCAGCCGTACCGGGACAGGGGTCGAAAAACTGTTTTTT.

This clone has a single count. V usage is TRBV6-5 and J usage is TRBJ2-2; 10 bases match TRBD1. The CDR3 extends over 16 amino acids. With 1 base clipped from V and 5 bases from J, the junction kept 4 bases outside the gene matches. Germline lookup yields CDR1 MNHEY and CDR2 SVGAGI. CDR3: CASSYFRDRGTGELFF. The CDR3 region has the DNA TGTGCCAGCAGTTACTTTCGGGACAGGGGAACCGGGGAGCTGTTTTTT.

V usage is TRBV9 and J usage is TRBJ2-7; 10 bases map to TRBD1. V dropped 4 bases and J dropped 6; count of bases not matched to a gene: 7. CDR1 is SGDLS and CDR2 is YYNGEE in the germline V gene. There are 14 residues in the CDR3. CDR3 DNA: TGTGCCAGCAGCATTGGACAGGGGGACTTCGAGCAGTACTTC. It translates to CASSIGQGDFEQYF.

The genes are TRBV9 and TRBJ2-7; D remains unclear. The germline V and J ends were trimmed by 0 bases and 3 bases, with 10 bases remaining between them. The CDR3 length is 14 residues. The germline V gene has CDR1 SGDLS and CDR2 YYNGEE. The CDR3 DNA reads TGTGCCAGCAGCGTAGCTACGGGTGGCTACGAGCAGTACTTC. Translating gives CASSVATGGYEQYF.